Each of the 30 T cell receptor beta chains below was sequenced from the same sample in a study of Ad26.COV2.S vaccination and SARS-CoV-2 variants. Clones were sequenced by immunoSEQ multiplex PCR, and TCRdb holds only the in-frame ones, with some missing. The data hold over 200,000 clones, with approximately 90% observed a single time. Treatment of the sample: around 19 received Ad26.COV2.S at low or high dose, single or two shots; 5 received placebo; per-sample allocation not given. After the first vaccine or placebo injection, samples were drawn on day 63. Sequencing used peripheral blood, obtained in a trial of Ad26.COV2.S vaccine versus placebo. The receptor source for this set is a person between 18 and 65 years old who received the Ad26.COV2.S COVID-19 vaccine or a placebo.

CDR3 in amino acids: CASSSRPGAAWNTEAFF. The CDR3 nucleotides are TGTGCCAGCAGTTCTAGACCGGGGGCGGCATGGAACACTGAAGCTTTCTTT. The rearrangement links TRBV7-9 to TRBJ1-1; TRBD1 is a possible D gene (6 bases). Germline assignment: CDR1 SEHNR and CDR2 FQNEAQ (reference sequence). This CDR3 is built from 17 residues. The V and J ends lost 6 bases and 1 base respectively, with 21 bases between them.

This clone came up once. The chain couples TRBV10-2 to TRBJ2-7; 8 nucleotides agree with TRBD1. Germline lookup yields CDR1 WSHSY and CDR2 SAAADI. The CDR3 is made up of 14 amino acids. After removal of 8 bases from V and 1 base from J, the junction contained 7 bases not matched to a gene. The CDR3 DNA reads as TGCGCCAGCCGAGACAGGGGTAGGTCCTACGAGCAGTACTTC. Encoded protein: CASRDRGRSYEQYF.

This chain links TRBV7-9 with TRBJ2-5; 8 bases are shared with TRBD2. V was pared by 5 bases and J by 5 bases, with 13 bases of the junction left unmatched. CDR3 length: 16 amino acids. CDR1 is SEHNR, CDR2 FQNEAQ, per germline (reference sequence). The CDR3 DNA sequence: TGTGCCAGCAGCCCGCTAGCGGGTGGTCTGGGGGAGACCCAGTACTTC. Encoded protein: CASSPLAGGLGETQYF.

The chain is built from TRBV13 and TRBJ1-6; perhaps TRBD1 as D (6 bases). The CDR3 is made up of 15 amino acids. Looked up from germline, CDR1 is PRHDT and CDR2 is FYEKMQ (reference sequence). V was cut by 5 bases and J by 6 bases, with 14 bases left in between. CDR3 sequence (DNA): TGTGCCAGCAGCCTACAGGGTTTTGGTAATTCACCCCTCCACTTT. Protein sequence: CASSLQGFGNSPLHF.

J is TRBJ1-5 and V is TRBV6-2 or TRBV6-3; tentatively, D is TRBD1 (5 bases). V lost 0 bases and J 4 bases, leaving 13 bases between the germline ends. The CDR3 covers 16 residues. Looked up from germline, CDR1 is MNHEY and CDR2 is SVGEGT. The CDR3 sequence is CASSYSGASRNQPQHF. The CDR3 nucleotides are TGTGCCAGCAGTTACTCCGGGGCTTCTAGGAATCAGCCCCAGCATTTT.

In this sample, this clone turned up a few times. J is TRBJ2-1 and V is TRBV29-1; tentative D call: TRBD2 (6 bases). CDR1 SQVTM and CDR2 ANQGSEA come from the germline V gene. Trimming removed 2 bases from V and 8 bases from J, with 13 bases in between. CDR3 length equals 13 residues. CDR3 in amino acids: CSVERMSGYEQFF. CDR3 coding DNA: TGCAGCGTTGAACGTATGAGCGGGTATGAGCAGTTCTTC.

The rearrangement joins TRBV6-5 to TRBJ2-1; 7 nucleotides agree with TRBD2. The J segment lost 9 bases and the V segment lost 8 bases, leaving 13 bases of the junction unmatched. In germline, CDR1 is MNHEY, CDR2 SVGAGI. This CDR3 is 14 amino acids long. The CDR3 here is CASSAWSGGGEQFF. The CDR3 region has the DNA TGTGCCAGCTCCGCTTGGTCGGGCGGGGGTGAGCAGTTCTTC.

This chain links TRBV30 with TRBJ2-6; 9 nucleotides align to TRBD1. Germline V CDR1 and CDR2: GTSNPN, SVGIG (reference sequence). Trimming at V came to 7 bases and at J to 0 bases, leaving 4 bases not matched to a gene. The CDR3 has 15 amino acids. CDR3 amino acids: CALDRGDSGANVLTF. DNA of the CDR3: TGTGCCTTGGACAGGGGAGACTCTGGGGCCAACGTCCTGACTTTC.

The chain combines TRBV24-1 with TRBJ2-3; D tentatively reads TRBD1 or TRBD2 (6 bases each). The ends were cut back, 0 bases at V and 4 bases at J, with 13 bases in the middle. CDR3 length: 16 amino acids. Germline CDR1 is KGHDR and CDR2 is SFDVKD. CDR3 sequence: CATSDLQLGGSDTQYF. The CDR3 bases are TGTGCCACCAGTGATTTGCAATTGGGGGGCTCAGATACGCAGTATTTT.

On this clone itself: Germline and junction disagree at one end, which may indicate a read error. This chain connects TRBV7-2 to TRBJ1-1, with D uncertain. The CDR3 has 17 residues. CDR1 SGHTA and CDR2 FQGNSA come from the germline V gene. CDR3 loop: CASSLVILAGSNAEAFF. In DNA form, the CDR3 reads TGTGCCAGCAGCTTAGTGATTTTGGCAGGATCGAACGCTGAAGCTTTCTTT.

This chain links TRBV5-4 with TRBJ2-3, with 9 bases matching TRBD1. The CDR3 is made up of 15 amino acids. Per the germline V gene, CDR1 is SGHNT and CDR2 is YYREEE (reference sequence). The V segment lost 4 bases and the J segment 5 bases; nucleotides outside the gene matches: 8. CDR3 sequence (DNA): TGTGCCAGCAGCAGCGGGGACAGGGTGAGAGATACGCAGTATTTT. It codes for CASSSGDRVRDTQYF.

The V gene is TRBV27, the J gene TRBJ1-4; D perhaps matches TRBD1 (5 bases). CDR3 length: 15 amino acids. Germline-derived CDR1 and CDR2 are MNHEY and SMNVEV (reference sequence). V lost 0 bases to trimming and J lost 7 bases, with 12 bases between them. This CDR3 is CASSLSGRDGEKLFF. In DNA form, the CDR3 reads TGTGCCAGCAGTTTATCGGGCAGGGATGGTGAAAAACTGTTTTTT.

This chain joins TRBV7-2 and TRBJ2-3; D may be TRBD1 or TRBD2 (5 bases each). This CDR3 is 16 amino acids long. The V gene lost 7 bases and the J gene lost 0 bases, with 17 bases spanning the gap. From germline, CDR1 is SGHTA and CDR2 FQGNSA. CDR3 bases: TGTGCCAGCAATTCCAGGTGGGGCGGGAGCACAGATACGCAGTATTTT. Translating it yields CASNSRWGGSTDTQYF.

V and J are TRBV4-2 and TRBJ2-2, with 7 positions matching TRBD1. The V segment lost 4 bases and the J segment 7 bases; nucleotides outside the gene matches: 6. Germline V lookup: CDR1 LGHNA, CDR2 YNFKEQ. This CDR3 is built from 14 residues. CDR3 residues: CASSRESGGGELFF. CDR3 DNA sequence: TGTGCCAGCAGCCGAGAGTCAGGGGGCGGGGAGCTGTTTTTT.

The rearrangement joins TRBV3-1 (or the pseudogene TRBV3-2) to TRBJ2-7; 11 bases match TRBD2. The junction had 11 bases not matched to a gene; V was cut back by 4 bases and J by 6 bases. The CDR3 contains 16 residues. Germline V CDR1 and CDR2: LGHDT, YNNKEL (reference sequence). CDR3 nucleotides: TGTGCCAGCAGCCCGGGATTAGCGGGAGGGTCGCTCGAGCAGTACTTC. Its protein product is CASSPGLAGGSLEQYF.

The rearrangement joins TRBV6-1 to TRBJ1-2; a weak D match, TRBD1 (6 bases). With 0 bases removed from V and 2 bases from J, the gap between germline ends came to 10 bases. The CDR3 totals 15 residues. Looked up from germline, CDR1 is MNHNS and CDR2 is SASEGT. The CDR3 DNA follows: TGTGCCAGCAGTGAAGCTTTTGGACAGAACTATGGCTACACCTTC. Translating it yields CASSEAFGQNYGYTF.

The chain employs TRBV5-1 and TRBJ1-2; the D is unclear. The germline CDR1 and CDR2 sequences are SGHRS and YFSETQ. Trimming took 2 bases from V and 6 from J, leaving 11 bases between them. CDR3 length equals 13 residues. Here the CDR3 DNA reads TGCGCCAGCAGCTTACGGAGCAAGGATGGCTACACCTTC. Encoded protein: CASSLRSKDGYTF.

The rearrangement uses TRBV6-5 and TRBJ2-7; D is uncertain. The CDR3 covers 11 residues. Germline CDR1 is MNHEY and CDR2 is SVGAGI. V was pared by 4 bases and J by 9 bases, with 10 bases between. CDR3 sequence: CASSLAGRQYF. The CDR3 bases are TGTGCCAGCAGTTTAGCCGGGCGGCAGTACTTC.

This sequence joins TRBV10-3 and TRBJ2-2, with TRBD2 matching over 10 bases. The CDR3 is 17 residues long. With V trimmed by 1 base and J by 2 bases, 4 bases remained unmatched. Germline V gene lookup returns CDR1 ENHRY and CDR2 SYGVKD. In DNA form, the CDR3 reads TGTGCCATCAGTGAGTTCCGGACTAGCGGAAACACCGGGGAGCTGTTTTTT. Its protein is CAISEFRTSGNTGELFF.

The V gene is TRBV19, the J gene TRBJ2-1; 11 nucleotides match TRBD1. V trimming: 6 bases; J trimming: 8 bases; junction bases outside the gene matches: 12. The V gene's germline CDR1 is LNHDA and CDR2 SQIVND (reference sequence). The CDR3 is 16 amino acids. The chain's CDR3 is CASRRLGTGGSDEQFF. The CDR3 nucleotides read TGTGCCAGTAGGAGGCTAGGGACAGGGGGATCTGATGAGCAGTTCTTC.

The chain couples TRBV15 to TRBJ1-2; possible D gene TRBD1, 6 bases. The V and J ends lost 4 bases and 4 bases respectively, with 16 bases between them. Per germline, CDR1 LNHNV and CDR2 YYDKDF (reference sequence). The CDR3 loop spans 15 amino acids. The CDR3 nucleotides read TGTGCCACCAGCACAGCATCTCAGGGGATCTATGGCTACACCTTC. Translating gives CATSTASQGIYGYTF.

The chain uses TRBV5-8 and TRBJ2-7; unclear D gene. The CDR3 is made up of 15 amino acids. The V and J ends lost 3 bases and 3 bases respectively, with 16 bases between them. The V gene's germline CDR1 is SGHTS and CDR2 YDEGEE. CDR3 amino acids: CASSYPSRAIYEQYF. The CDR3 nucleotides read TGTGCCAGCAGCTATCCAAGTCGGGCCATCTACGAGCAGTACTTC.

J is TRBJ1-5 and V is TRBV2; D not certain. The length of the CDR3 is 14 residues. The germline V gene encodes CDR1 SNHLY and CDR2 FYNNEI. Trimming removed 3 bases from V and 5 bases from J, with 11 bases in between. The CDR3 DNA sequence: TGTGCCAGCAGTGATTCGGGTCGCGATCAGCCCCAGCATTTT. Its protein is CASSDSGRDQPQHF.

V is TRBV7-2 and J is TRBJ1-6; D not resolved. The germline V gene has CDR1 SGHTA and CDR2 FQGNSA. The ends were cut back, 4 bases at V and 10 bases at J, with 11 bases in the middle. The CDR3 runs to 13 residues. The CDR3 protein is CASSWNEGSPLHF. The CDR3 DNA reads TGTGCCAGCAGCTGGAACGAGGGCTCACCCCTCCACTTT. Full variable domain (remainder filled in from reference TRBV7-2 and TRBJ1-6): GAGVSQSPSNKVTEKGKDVELRCDPISGHTALYWYRQSLGQGLEFLIYFQGNSAPDKSGLPSDRFSAERTGGSVSTLTIQRTQQEDSAVYLCASSWNEGSPLHFGNGTRLTVT.

The chain has TRBV6-2 or TRBV6-3 and TRBJ1-6, with D possibly being TRBD1 (6 bases). V was trimmed by 5 bases and J by 7 bases, leaving 12 bases between them. Germline values: CDR1 MNHEY, CDR2 SVGEGT. This CDR3 is 14 amino acids long. CDR3 sequence reads: CASSLGQWNSPLHF. As DNA, the CDR3 is TGTGCCAGCAGTCTCGGACAGTGGAATTCACCCCTCCACTTT.

V gene TRBV6-5 combines with J gene TRBJ2-1; D possibly corresponds to TRBD1 (6 bases). The CDR3 extends over 14 amino acids. Between the trimmed V and J ends, which lost 7 bases and 7 bases, there was a span of 17 bases. The germline V gene has CDR1 MNHEY and CDR2 SVGAGI. The CDR3, as DNA: TGTGCCAGCATACGGACAGCGGTTGGAAATGAGCAGTTCTTC. Translation: CASIRTAVGNEQFF.

This chain uses TRBV24-1 with TRBJ2-3; 11 bases are shared with TRBD2. This CDR3 has 18 residues. Trimming removed 4 bases from V and 1 base from J; junction bases left unmatched: 9. CDR1 and CDR2 (germline): KGHDR, SFDVKD. The CDR3 DNA follows: TGTGCCACCAGTGACCTAGCGGGGGGAGAAAGAGGCACAGATACGCAGTATTTT. It codes for CATSDLAGGERGTDTQYF.

The chain uses TRBV4-3 and TRBJ2-5; 10 bases are a match to TRBD2. Trimming removed 1 base from V and 5 bases from J; junction bases left unmatched: 7. Per germline, CDR1 LGHNA and CDR2 YSLEER. This CDR3 has 16 amino acids. CDR3 in amino acids: CASSQVVGAGGETQYF. The CDR3 coding sequence is TGCGCCAGCAGCCAAGTTGTGGGAGCGGGGGGGGAGACCCAGTACTTC.

V usage is TRBV27 and J usage is TRBJ1-2; D possibly corresponds to TRBD1 (6 bases). Trimming shortened V by 3 bases and J by 5 bases, and 16 bases separated the two germline ends. The CDR3 loop spans 15 amino acids. In germline, CDR1 is MNHEY, CDR2 SMNVEV (reference sequence). CDR3 region: CASSFRALGAYGYTF. The DNA for the CDR3 is TGTGCCAGCAGTTTCAGGGCGTTGGGGGCTTATGGCTACACCTTC.

The chain combines TRBV29-1 with TRBJ1-2, with TRBD1 as a possible D gene (5 bases). Germline V gene sequence: CDR1 SQVTM, CDR2 ANQGSEA. CDR3 length equals 12 residues. V lost 7 bases, J lost 1 base, and 10 bases lay in between. CDR3: CSAGENNYGYTF. The CDR3 region has the DNA TGCAGCGCGGGGGAGAATAACTATGGCTACACCTTC.